Listed below are T cell receptor beta chains from one sample, sequenced in a study of human T cells and chemical hapten exposure. TCRdb passed the RACE reads through MiXCR, listing each CDR3 protein once. The repertoire consists of more than 100,000 distinct CDR3 sequences, with roughly 15% occurring once and the leading ten covering about 0.9%. Material: whole blood, obtained in connection with sensitization to the hapten diphenylcyclopropenone (DPC). These TCRs come from a man between 18 and 29 years old with alopecia areata. Some clones in this sample may be carry-over from other donors' samples. Both conserved end residues are part of each CDR3. The D gene is left open where the match is weak. A clone size is listed for some rows: how often the clone was seen (once, few, many), or a class if it is expanded.

cdr3_length: 16; j_call: TRBJ1-5; d_call: NA; v_call: TRBV7-2; clone_size: NA; cdr3_aa: CASSSPDWWGNQPQHF; cdr3_nt: TGTGCCAGCAGCTCACCAGACTGGTGGGGGAATCAGCCCCAGCATTTT
cdr3_length: 16; j_call: TRBJ1-6; d_call: NA; v_call: TRBV7-6; clone_size: NA; cdr3_aa: CASSLRGSEGSSPLHF; cdr3_nt: TGTGCCAGCAGCTTAAGGGGATCAGAGGGAAGTTCACCCCTCCACTTT
cdr3_length: 15; j_call: TRBJ1-4; d_call: NA; v_call: TRBV9; clone_size: many; cdr3_aa: CASSVTGLEGEKLFF; cdr3_nt: TGTGCCAGCAGCGTAACCGGTCTGGAGGGTGAAAAACTGTTTTTT
cdr3_length: 13; j_call: TRBJ2-3; d_call: NA; v_call: TRBV29-1; clone_size: once; cdr3_aa: CSVNRGGADTQYF; cdr3_nt: TGCAGCGTAAACAGGGGGGGGGCAGATACGCAGTATTTT
cdr3_length: 12; j_call: TRBJ2-7; d_call: TRBD1; v_call: TRBV19; clone_size: few; cdr3_aa: CASGTGRYEQYF; cdr3_nt: TGTGCCAGTGGGACAGGGCGCTACGAGCAGTACTTC
cdr3_length: 13; j_call: TRBJ2-3; d_call: NA; v_call: TRBV11-1; clone_size: NA; cdr3_aa: CASTPGSTDTQYF; cdr3_nt: TGTGCCAGCACCCCCGGTTCCACAGATACGCAGTATTTT
cdr3_length: 13; j_call: TRBJ2-5; d_call: NA; v_call: TRBV7-6; clone_size: NA; cdr3_aa: CASSLNRAETQYF; cdr3_nt: TGTGCCAGCAGCTTAAACAGAGCAGAGACCCAGTACTTC
cdr3_length: 14; j_call: TRBJ2-7; d_call: NA; v_call: TRBV6-2/TRBV6-3; clone_size: few; cdr3_aa: CASSYGHMAYEQYF; cdr3_nt: TGTGCCAGCAGTTACGGGCATATGGCCTACGAGCAGTACTTC
cdr3_length: 15; j_call: TRBJ1-2; d_call: TRBD1; v_call: TRBV15; clone_size: NA; cdr3_aa: CATSSRQGVTNGYTF; cdr3_nt: TGTGCCACCAGCTCCCGACAGGGGGTCACAAATGGCTACACCTTC
cdr3_length: 15; j_call: TRBJ2-4; d_call: NA; v_call: TRBV7-2; clone_size: NA; cdr3_aa: CASSSGGLSRGIQYF; cdr3_nt: TGTGCCAGCAGCTCTGGGGGACTTTCAAGGGGCATTCAGTACTTC
cdr3_length: 12; j_call: TRBJ2-2; d_call: NA; v_call: TRBV7-2; clone_size: few; cdr3_aa: CASSPRSGELFF; cdr3_nt: TGTGCCAGCAGCCCGAGGTCCGGGGAGCTGTTTTTT
cdr3_length: 16; j_call: TRBJ2-2; d_call: TRBD2; v_call: TRBV4-3; clone_size: many; cdr3_aa: CASSQESGGASGELFF; cdr3_nt: TGCGCCAGCAGCCAAGAAAGCGGGGGGGCTTCCGGGGAGCTGTTTTTT
cdr3_length: 11; j_call: TRBJ2-2; d_call: NA; v_call: TRBV2; clone_size: NA; cdr3_aa: CASSETGELFF; cdr3_nt: TGTGCCAGCAGCGAAACCGGGGAGCTGTTTTTT
cdr3_length: 14; j_call: TRBJ2-5; d_call: TRBD2; v_call: TRBV20-1; clone_size: few; cdr3_aa: CSAGKRGNQETQYF; cdr3_nt: TGCAGTGCTGGGAAGCGGGGAAACCAAGAGACCCAGTACTTC
cdr3_length: 15; j_call: TRBJ1-5; d_call: TRBD1; v_call: TRBV10-3; clone_size: NA; cdr3_aa: CAISPTGDSNQPQHF; cdr3_nt: TGTGCCATCAGCCCCACAGGGGATAGCAATCAGCCCCAGCATTTT
cdr3_length: 18; j_call: TRBJ1-6; d_call: NA; v_call: TRBV29-1; clone_size: once; cdr3_aa: CSVDERKHYSSYNSPLHF; cdr3_nt: TGCAGCGTTGATGAGAGGAAACACTATAGCTCCTATAATTCACCCCTCCACTTT
cdr3_length: 19; j_call: TRBJ2-3; d_call: TRBD2; v_call: TRBV7-2; clone_size: few; cdr3_aa: CASSSTSGGASLSTDTQYF; cdr3_nt: TGTGCCAGCAGCTCTACTAGCGGGGGGGCCAGCCTTAGCACAGATACGCAGTATTTT
cdr3_length: 15; j_call: TRBJ1-1; d_call: TRBD1; v_call: TRBV29-1; clone_size: many; cdr3_aa: CSMRQGKTGGTEAFF; cdr3_nt: TGCAGCATGAGACAGGGGAAAACAGGTGGCACTGAAGCTTTCTTT
cdr3_length: 15; j_call: TRBJ1-5; d_call: NA; v_call: TRBV5-1; clone_size: once; cdr3_aa: CASSLAGGSNQPQHF; cdr3_nt: TGCGCCAGCAGCTTGGCCGGGGGTAGCAATCAGCCCCAGCATTTT
cdr3_length: 14; j_call: TRBJ2-7; d_call: NA; v_call: TRBV9; clone_size: NA; cdr3_aa: CASSVQTGPYEQYF; cdr3_nt: TGTGCCAGCAGCGTGCAGACAGGCCCCTACGAGCAGTACTTC
cdr3_length: 14; j_call: TRBJ1-5; d_call: NA; v_call: TRBV3-1; clone_size: NA; cdr3_aa: CASSQGLRDQPQHF; cdr3_nt: TGTGCCAGCAGCCAGGGGTTGAGGGATCAGCCCCAGCATTTT
cdr3_length: 16; j_call: TRBJ2-1; d_call: TRBD1; v_call: TRBV28; clone_size: many; cdr3_aa: CASSWGQGGPYNEQFF; cdr3_nt: TGTGCCAGCAGTTGGGGACAGGGGGGGCCCTACAATGAGCAGTTCTTC
cdr3_length: 11; j_call: TRBJ1-2; d_call: NA; v_call: TRBV29-1; clone_size: once; cdr3_aa: CSVEPYYGYTF; cdr3_nt: TGCAGCGTGGAACCTTACTATGGCTACACCTTC
cdr3_length: 12; j_call: TRBJ1-6; d_call: NA; v_call: TRBV27; clone_size: NA; cdr3_aa: CASSSGPSPLHF; cdr3_nt: TGTGCCAGCAGTTCCGGTCCGTCACCCCTCCACTTT
cdr3_length: 15; j_call: TRBJ2-6; d_call: TRBD2; v_call: TRBV7-8; clone_size: many; cdr3_aa: CASSFGLVGANVLTF; cdr3_nt: TGTGCCAGCAGCTTCGGACTAGTTGGGGCCAACGTCCTGACTTTC
cdr3_length: 13; j_call: TRBJ2-1; d_call: NA; v_call: TRBV4-2; clone_size: NA; cdr3_aa: CASSQATPHEQFF; cdr3_nt: TGTGCCAGCAGCCAAGCAACCCCTCATGAGCAGTTCTTC
cdr3_length: 14; j_call: TRBJ2-5; d_call: NA; v_call: TRBV20-1; clone_size: NA; cdr3_aa: CSAPEARRGETQYF; cdr3_nt: TGCAGTGCCCCCGAGGCGAGGCGTGGGGAGACCCAGTACTTC